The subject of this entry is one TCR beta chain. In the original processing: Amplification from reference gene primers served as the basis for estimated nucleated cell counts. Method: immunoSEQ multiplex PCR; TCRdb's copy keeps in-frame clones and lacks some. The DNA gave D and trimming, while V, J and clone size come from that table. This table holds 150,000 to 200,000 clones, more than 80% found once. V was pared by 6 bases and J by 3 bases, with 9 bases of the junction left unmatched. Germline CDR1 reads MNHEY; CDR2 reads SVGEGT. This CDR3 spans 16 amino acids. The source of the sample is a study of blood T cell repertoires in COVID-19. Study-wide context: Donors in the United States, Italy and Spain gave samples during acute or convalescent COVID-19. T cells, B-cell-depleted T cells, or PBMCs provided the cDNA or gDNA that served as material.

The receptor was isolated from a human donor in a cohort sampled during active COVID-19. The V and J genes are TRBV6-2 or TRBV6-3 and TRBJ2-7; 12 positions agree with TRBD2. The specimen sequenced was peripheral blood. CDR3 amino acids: CASSPRLAGGFYEQYF. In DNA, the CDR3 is TGTGCCAGCAGCCCCCGTCTAGCGGGAGGGTTCTACGAGCAGTACTTC.